The clone carrying this TCR beta chain was picked up one time. Its antigen is undetermined. Some clones are missing from TCRdb's copy, which holds only in-frame ones; the method was immunoSEQ multiplex PCR. The sample includes roughly 81,000 clones, roughly 91% of them seen just once. This sample was included in a study of PD-1 blockade in classical Hodgkin lymphoma. Study details: A 3 mg/kg intravenous dose of nivolumab was received by patients every 2 weeks.

Looked up from germline, CDR1 is LGHNA and CDR2 is YNFKEQ. The V end lost 0 bases, the J end lost 5 bases, and 19 bases lay between the germline ends. CDR3 length equals 17 residues. All patients experienced relapse after autologous stem cell transplantation, and brentuximab vedotin exposure was variable. Study-level findings and limits: Patients were excluded if nivolumab began under 1 year after ASCT (the autologous transplant). It was CD4+ TCR diversity, not CD8+, that rose significantly by C4D1. Although disease activity or prior therapy may be involved, causes of the repertoire differences remain undefined.

The V gene is TRBV4-2, the J gene TRBJ2-5, with D perhaps matching TRBD1 (5 bases). The source was peripheral blood mononuclear cells (PBMCs), collected before the second cycle of nivolumab. This TCR was recovered from a human donor with classical Hodgkin lymphoma. The DNA of the CDR3 is TGTGCCAGCAGCCAAGACTCTCTGACAGATTTCGGGGAGACCCAGTACTTC. It codes for CASSQDSLTDFGETQYF.